One T cell receptor beta chain is described in this entry. What it binds is unknown. Profiling relied on immunoSEQ multiplex PCR, and the TCRdb table lists in-frame clones only, not all of them. The sample lists tens of thousands of clones; 81% were seen once. Germline CDR1 is MDHEN and CDR2 is SYDVKM. V lost 5 bases and J lost 6, with 22 bases in between. This CDR3 contains 17 residues. These data belong to a study of a mutant IDH1 vaccine in newly diagnosed glioma. At the level of the study: At week 35 came visit V12, and visit V13 followed at week 47.

The sample's time point: week 35, safety follow-up. Each dose delivered 300 ug of mutant IDH1 20-mer peptide subcutaneously with imiquimod. The TCR sequence derives from a woman in her thirties or forties with glioma. Some clones in this sample may be carry-over from other donors' samples. The chain combines TRBV28 with TRBJ1-4; TRBD1 might be the D (5 bases). Sequences were derived from PBMCs, sampled from a glioma patient whose treatment included an IDH1 peptide vaccine. The CDR3 DNA reads TGTGCCAGCAGTCCCCCCCTCAGGGAAGGATTGTATGAAAAACTGTTTTTT. This sequence encodes CASSPPLREGLYEKLFF. Together with reference TRBV28 and TRBJ1-4, the CDR3 gives the full variable domain: DVKVTQSSRYLVKRTGEKVFLECVQDMDHENMFWYRQDPGLGLRLIYFSYDVKMKEKGDIPEGYSVSREKKERFSLILESASTNQTSMYLCASSPPLREGLYEKLFFGSGTQLSVL.